Listed below are T cell receptor beta chains from one sample, sequenced in a study of response to subunit inactivated influenza vaccine. TCRdb recomputed calls from the RT-PCR reads with MiXCR, one row per CDR3 protein. The table lists roughly 550,000 distinct CDR3 sequences, around 25% of them singletons. These sequences were also reported in another study, on T cells expressing NK-cell markers.

This sample comprised CD4+ T cells sorted from PBMCs, obtained 11 to 12 days after vaccination. All receptors derive from a middle-aged man who received an inactivated influenza vaccine. Both conserved end residues are part of each CDR3. The D gene is left open where the match is weak. Clone size appears in some rows only: once, few, many, or a class for an expanded clone.

TRBV5-1	few	TRBJ1-6	-	TGCGCCAGCAGCACTAACAGGGAATTACGATCACCCCTCCACTTT	CASSTNRELRSPLHF
TRBV7-2	-	TRBJ2-2	TRBD2	TGTGCCAGCAGCCCGGTAGCGGGAAGGGCCGGGGAGCTGTTTTTT	CASSPVAGRAGELFF
TRBV20-1	-	TRBJ2-4	-	TGCAGTGCCACATCGGGGGTAAACATTCAGTACTTC	CSATSGVNIQYF
TRBV2	-	TRBJ1-5	TRBD1	TGTGCCAGCAGTGGTAGGGGACAGGGAGGGCCCCAGCATTTT	CASSGRGQGGPQHF
TRBV5-1	few	TRBJ2-7	-	TGCGCCAGCAGCTTGATTCCCGGACAGCCCTACGAGCAGTACTTC	CASSLIPGQPYEQYF
TRBV11-1	few	TRBJ2-1	-	TGTGCCAGCAGCTTAGACGCTTACAAAAATGAGCAGTTCTTC	CASSLDAYKNEQFF
TRBV10-3	-	TRBJ2-3	TRBD2	TGTGCCATCACCCGGGCGGGAGGGCCCGCAGATACGCAGTATTTT	CAITRAGGPADTQYF
TRBV7-9	many	TRBJ2-5	TRBD1	TGTGCCAGCAGCTTAAGGAGACAGGGACAAGAGACCCAGTACTTC	CASSLRRQGQETQYF
TRBV20-1	few	TRBJ2-1	TRBD2	TGCAGTGCTAGTGGGGGAGGGTCCTACAATGAGCAGTTCTTC	CSASGGGSYNEQFF
TRBV4-2	few	TRBJ2-7	-	TGTGCCAGCAGCCAGGGCGGGGGTTTGGACAGGGACTCCTACGAGCAGTACTTC	CASSQGGGLDRDSYEQYF
TRBV5-6	few	TRBJ2-3	-	TGTGCCAGCAGCTTGGGGCAGGGGAGAGTAGCTACGCAGTATTTT	CASSLGQGRVATQYF
TRBV7-2	-	TRBJ2-5	-	TGTGCCAGCAGCTTAGGCAACCGACAGGTTATTACCCAGTACTTC	CASSLGNRQVITQYF
TRBV11-2	many	TRBJ2-3	TRBD2	TGTGCCAGCAGCGAGGAGCGGGGGGGATTCCCAGATACGCAGTATTTT	CASSEERGGFPDTQYF
TRBV11-1	-	TRBJ2-5	TRBD1	TGTGCCAGCAGCCTCCGGGACAGGGTTGCACAAGAGACCCAGTACTTC	CASSLRDRVAQETQYF
TRBV3-1	-	TRBJ1-1	TRBD1	TGTGCCAGCAGCCAAGAGATGACAGGGGGCAACACTGAAGCTTTCTTT	CASSQEMTGGNTEAFF
TRBV15	-	TRBJ2-5	TRBD1	TGTGCCACCAGCGGCTCGAACAGGGGATTCATGCAGACCCAGTACTTC	CATSGSNRGFMQTQYF
TRBV28	few	TRBJ2-7	-	TGTGCCAGCAGTTTCCCCCTGGCAACTTACCCCTACGAGCAGTACTTC	CASSFPLATYPYEQYF
TRBV28	few	TRBJ1-1	-	TGTGCCAGCAGCCGCCCGGGGGGGCTCGTCTTT	CASSRPGGLVF
TRBV9	-	TRBJ2-5	TRBD2	TGTGCCAGCAGCGTCTCCCCCGCCCTAGCGGAAGAGACCCAGTACTTC	CASSVSPALAEETQYF
TRBV28	few	TRBJ2-1	TRBD2	TGTGCCAGCGCAACAACTAGCGGGAGGAGGCTCGATGAGCAGTTCTTC	CASATTSGRRLDEQFF
TRBV6-1	-	TRBJ2-7	-	TGTGCCAGCAGAGGGGGGGGCTCAAATTACGAGCAGTACTTC	CASRGGGSNYEQYF
TRBV11-2	few	TRBJ1-5	-	TGTGCCAGCAGCTTAGCCCCCGGAGGGGGTCAGCCCCAGCATTTT	CASSLAPGGGQPQHF
TRBV5-1	few	TRBJ2-7	-	TGCGCCAGCAGCCCTTCGACATCCCTGGATACCGAGCAGTACTTC	CASSPSTSLDTEQYF
TRBV12-3/TRBV12-4	many	TRBJ1-5	-	TGTGCCAGCAGTTTAGGCCGGATCAATCAGCCCCAGCATTTT	CASSLGRINQPQHF
TRBV20-1	few	TRBJ1-4	-	TGCAGTGCTAGAGGGTCGGGGCGGATTCGAAGCACTAATGAAAAACTGTTTTTT	CSARGSGRIRSTNEKLFF
TRBV3-1	-	TRBJ2-2	-	TGTGCCAGCAGCCAAGGTGTCGGGCCGTCGAACACCGGGGAGCTGTTTTTT	CASSQGVGPSNTGELFF
TRBV29-1	few	TRBJ2-3	-	TGCAGCTCCAGACAGGGAGGTCAAGATACGCAGTATTTT	CSSRQGGQDTQYF
TRBV5-4	-	TRBJ2-2	-	TGTGCCAGCAGTGCCGTGAGGGGGGAGCTGTTTTTT	CASSAVRGELFF
TRBV12-3/TRBV12-4	-	TRBJ2-1	-	TGTGCCAGCAGTAACGGCGGGAAAACCTACAATGAGCAGTTCTTC	CASSNGGKTYNEQFF
TRBV6-2/TRBV6-3	few	TRBJ2-2	TRBD1	TGTGCCAGCAGTTATCCCGGGACAGGGGCCCGCACCGGGGAGCTGTTTTTT	CASSYPGTGARTGELFF
TRBV4-1	-	TRBJ2-5	-	TGCGCCAGCAGCCAAGATGCCAGGGTACAGACCCAGTACTTC	CASSQDARVQTQYF
TRBV7-9	-	TRBJ2-7	-	TGTGCCAGCAGCTTTCGGGCCTACGAGCAGTACTTC	CASSFRAYEQYF
TRBV20-1	few	TRBJ2-1	-	TGCAGTGCCCACCGGGACACCTACAATGAGCAGTTCTTC	CSAHRDTYNEQFF
TRBV20-1	many	TRBJ1-6	TRBD1	TGCAGTGCTAGAGCGAATCCTTTGACAGGGATAAGCTCACCCCTCCACTTT	CSARANPLTGISSPLHF
TRBV7-9	few	TRBJ2-7	TRBD1	TGTGCCAGCACCCCCACAGGGGGGACAGGGACCTACGAGCAGTACTTC	CASTPTGGTGTYEQYF
TRBV20-1	few	TRBJ2-5	-	TGCAGTGCTGCCGTTAGGGGGCAAGAGACCCAGTACTTC	CSAAVRGQETQYF